This TCR beta chain was sequenced for a study of patients and donors after allogeneic stem cell transplantation. TCRdb reanalysed the RT-PCR reads using MiXCR and keeps one entry per CDR3 protein. The table lists under 200,000 distinct CDR3 sequences, about 32% of them singletons. In germline, CDR1 is MNHEY, CDR2 SMNVEV (reference sequence). Trimming stripped 5 bases from V and 0 bases from J, with 13 bases between. This CDR3 has 15 amino acids. This clonotype was counted only a few times. The rearrangement uses TRBV27 and TRBJ1-2, with D possibly matching TRBD1 (5 bases). The receptor was derived from a human donor who was either an allogeneic HSCT recipient or a stem cell or donor lymphocyte infusion donor (not recorded which). It is not recorded whose cells these are; they may come from a transplant donor. Material: blood, either unsorted or a sorted T cell fraction (not recorded which). The CDR3 loop is CASSPSGDSNYGYTF. The CDR3 region has the DNA TGTGCCAGCAGTCCTAGCGGGGACTCTAACTATGGCTACACCTTC.